A selection of T cell receptor beta chains follows, all from one sample in a study of cytotoxic CD8 clonotypes in ibrutinib-treated CLL. Measured with immunoSEQ multiplex PCR; TCRdb has only the in-frame clones, and not every one. The profile shows approximately 160,000 clones, more than 70% of them singletons. The sample in question was PBMCs, obtained at disease progression, from a patient treated with ibrutinib. These receptors were collected from a human donor with chronic lymphocytic leukemia. Each CDR3 is given with its conserved first and last residue. A D gene is named only where the DNA matches it firmly. The size field is filled for only some rows; it gives once, few, many or a size class.

d_call | j_call | v_call | clone_size | cdr3_nt | cdr3_aa
- | TRBJ2-3 | TRBV25-1 | - | TGTGCCAGCAGTGAATGGGGGGATGGGGCAGATACGCAGTATTTT | CASSEWGDGADTQYF
- | TRBJ2-7 | TRBV7-9 | - | TGTGCCAGCAGCTTAGTAGCCGGCGGCGAGCAGTACTTC | CASSLVAGGEQYF
TRBD1 | TRBJ2-5 | TRBV27 | - | TGTGCCAGTGCCGGGACAGGGGGCACGGAGACCCAGTACTTC | CASAGTGGTETQYF
TRBD2 | TRBJ2-7 | TRBV6-1 | - | TGTGCCAGCATGGGACTAGCGATAGACTACGAGCAGTACTTC | CASMGLAIDYEQYF
- | TRBJ1-4 | TRBV19 | - | TGTGCCACCCAGAACCAGCCAACTAATGAAAAACTGTTTTTT | CATQNQPTNEKLFF
- | TRBJ2-1 | TRBV10-1 | - | TGCGCTATGCTAGGGGGAGGGGACAATGAGCAGTTCTTC | CAMLGGGDNEQFF
- | TRBJ2-7 | TRBV6-1 | once | TGTGCCAGCAGTGAACCGGGGGCGACCTACGAGCAGTACTTC | CASSEPGATYEQYF
TRBD1 | TRBJ2-4 | TRBV9 | - | TGTGCCAGCAGCGCATTACAGGGGGAGCGGTACTTC | CASSALQGERYF
- | TRBJ1-4 | TRBV19 | - | TGTGCCAGTAGTACGGGGGGGGAATTCAACGAAAAACTGTTTTTT | CASSTGGEFNEKLFF
- | TRBJ2-7 | TRBV2 | - | TGTGCCAGCAGTGAACAGGCGGACGAGCAGTACTTC | CASSEQADEQYF
- | TRBJ2-3 | TRBV19 | - | TGTGCCAGTAATTACGGGATGAGCACAGATACGCAGTATTTT | CASNYGMSTDTQYF
TRBD2 | TRBJ2-7 | TRBV11-2 | once | TGTGCCAGCAGCTTAGATCGACTAGCGCTCGAGCAGTACTTC | CASSLDRLALEQYF
TRBD1 | TRBJ1-4 | TRBV4-1 | - | TGCGCCAGCAGCCAGACCGGGACAGGGGTTGAAAAACTGTTTTTT | CASSQTGTGVEKLFF
- | TRBJ1-4 | TRBV4-3 | - | TGCGCCAGCAGCCACCCCCAGGGAATACAGAATGAAAAACTGTTTTTT | CASSHPQGIQNEKLFF
- | TRBJ2-3 | TRBV2 | - | TGTGCCAGCAGCGGAAGGACGGCAAACACAGATACGCAGTATTTT | CASSGRTANTDTQYF
- | TRBJ1-2 | TRBV19 | - | TGTGCCAGTACCGAGACCGGCTATGGCTACACCTTC | CASTETGYGYTF
TRBD1 | TRBJ1-2 | TRBV19 | - | TGTGCCAGTAGTACAAACAGGGGGGTCGGCTATGGCTACACCTTC | CASSTNRGVGYGYTF
- | TRBJ2-7 | TRBV10-1 | - | TGCGCCAGCAGTGAGGGTAGGAGTAGTTACGAGCAGTACTTC | CASSEGRSSYEQYF
- | TRBJ2-7 | TRBV27 | - | TGTGCCAGCAGTTCCACGACAGGCCACGAGCAGTACTTC | CASSSTTGHEQYF
TRBD1 | TRBJ2-7 | TRBV6-6 | - | TGTGCCAGCAGTTACGTACAGGGGGCGGACGAGCAGTACTTC | CASSYVQGADEQYF
- | TRBJ1-1 | TRBV7-3 | - | TGTGCCAGCAGCTTAGGTATGAGGAACACTGAAGCTTTCTTT | CASSLGMRNTEAFF
- | TRBJ2-7 | TRBV5-1 | - | TGCGCCAGCAGCTTGGCAAGTGGAGGGCACGAGCAGTACTTC | CASSLASGGHEQYF
TRBD1 | TRBJ2-2 | TRBV6-5 | - | TGTGCCAGCAGAACCACAGGGGCGGCCACCGGGGAGCTGTTTTTT | CASRTTGAATGELFF
- | TRBJ1-1 | TRBV4-1 | - | TGCGCCAGCAGCCAAGAGAGGCAGGGTATGAACACTGAAGCTTTCTTT | CASSQERQGMNTEAFF
TRBD2 | TRBJ2-7 | TRBV4-2 | - | TGTGCCAGCAGCCAAGCTACCGGGACTAGCGGGAGGGCCCCGTACGAGCAGTACTTC | CASSQATGTSGRAPYEQYF
- | TRBJ2-1 | TRBV7-9 | - | TGTGCCAGCAGCTTCATTGAATACAATGAGCAGTTCTTC | CASSFIEYNEQFF
- | TRBJ1-4 | TRBV23-1 | once | TGCGCCAGCTGGTCACCGGGGAATGAAAAACTGTTTTTT | CASWSPGNEKLFF
TRBD2 | TRBJ2-7 | TRBV11-1 | - | TGTGCCAGCAGCCCGGGGACTAGCGGGATTTACGAGCAGTACTTC | CASSPGTSGIYEQYF